The TCR beta chain under discussion was sequenced for a study of response to subunit inactivated influenza vaccine. Study observations and caveats: The authors suggested that every seasonal influenza vaccination recruits few new T cells.

The CDR3 contains 13 residues. Germline V lookup: CDR1 SGDLS, CDR2 YYNGEE. V shed 0 bases and J shed 1 base, with 4 bases lying between them. TCRdb independently ran MiXCR on the RT-PCR reads; one entry per CDR3 protein. The repertoire holds under 850,000 distinct CDR3 sequences, roughly 18% seen once, with approximately 10% in the top ten. In its sample, this clonotype was seen many times. The antigen is not known. Specimen: PBMCs from blood, collected around 5 days after vaccination. V and J are TRBV9 and TRBJ1-2; D is undetermined. This TCR was sampled from a man aged 50-60 years who received an inactivated influenza vaccine. The CDR3 spells CASSVDSNYGYTF. CDR3 DNA sequence: TGTGCCAGCAGCGTAGACAGTAACTATGGCTACACCTTC.